This T cell receptor (beta chain) was sequenced for a study of control samples from healthy donors and cancer patients. Assay used: immunoSEQ multiplex PCR; TCRdb lists only in-frame clones, some missing. The sample records approximately 49,000 clones, approximately 89% being singletons. Germline V gene data show CDR1 as MNHNS and CDR2 as SASEGT. This CDR3 comprises 17 residues. Trimming took off 2 bases at V and 5 bases at J, with 18 bases between the two ends. The chain joins TRBV6-1 to TRBJ1-4; possibly TRBD1 for D (5 bases). The sequence came from a man aged 35 to 55 with colorectal cancer. The source material was PBMCs. The CDR3 loop is CASSEFYFGGKNEKLFF. DNA for the CDR3: TGTGCCAGCAGTGAATTCTATTTTGGGGGGAAAAATGAAAAACTGTTTTTT.